A selection of T cell receptor beta chains follows, all from one sample in a study of T cell repertoires in cytomegalovirus infection. TCRdb re-derived calls from the reads in MiXCR, one entry per CDR3 protein. The sample holds more than 150,000 distinct CDR3 sequences, around 22% seen once. The sequencing sample was made of PBMCs. Receptors were obtained from a human donor in good health (CMV status not recorded). Some clones in this sample may be carry-over from other donors' samples. CDR3s leave out the opening cysteine and the closing phenylalanine or tryptophan. D genes are given only for firm matches.

>TRBD2|TRBV7-6
ASSREERGVDNEQF
>TRBD1|TRBV7-7
ASSFQGAETQY
>NA|TRBV7-2
ASSLGGAGIYDEQF
>TRBD1|TRBV27
ASSPQGVSYNEQF
>TRBD2|TRBV28
ASSSGLDSEQY
>TRBD2|TRBV10-3
AISEGTSAYNEQF
>TRBD1|TRBV14
ASSQMTGTNTGELF
>TRBD1|TRBV6-2/TRBV6-3
ASSDRTGSNSPLH
>NA|TRBV12-3/TRBV12-4
ASSLGGPTYEQY
>NA|TRBV29-1
SVVLARGTDTQY
>NA|TRBV11-2
ASSSGSSGYT